The source of this T cell receptor beta chain is a study of response to subunit inactivated influenza vaccine. Study observations and caveats: New T cells are recruited in small numbers by each seasonal influenza vaccination, according to the authors' suggestion.

TCRdb processed the RT-PCR reads anew with MiXCR; each CDR3 protein has one entry. The sample shows about 540,000 distinct CDR3 sequences, about 15% of them seen only once. This clonotype showed up just a few times. As yet, its antigen is unknown. The material was PBMCs from blood, obtained approximately 12 days after vaccination. The clonotype originates from a man aged 50 to 59 who received an inactivated influenza vaccine.

The CDR3 here is CASTATGGLGQPQHF. In nucleotides, the CDR3 is TGTGCCAGCACCGCGACAGGGGGGCTCGGTCAGCCCCAGCATTTT. The V and J genes are TRBV12-3 or TRBV12-4 and TRBJ1-5, with 9 bases identical to TRBD1. The CDR3 has 15 amino acids. J gave up 6 bases and V 7 bases, and 10 bases lay outside the gene matches.